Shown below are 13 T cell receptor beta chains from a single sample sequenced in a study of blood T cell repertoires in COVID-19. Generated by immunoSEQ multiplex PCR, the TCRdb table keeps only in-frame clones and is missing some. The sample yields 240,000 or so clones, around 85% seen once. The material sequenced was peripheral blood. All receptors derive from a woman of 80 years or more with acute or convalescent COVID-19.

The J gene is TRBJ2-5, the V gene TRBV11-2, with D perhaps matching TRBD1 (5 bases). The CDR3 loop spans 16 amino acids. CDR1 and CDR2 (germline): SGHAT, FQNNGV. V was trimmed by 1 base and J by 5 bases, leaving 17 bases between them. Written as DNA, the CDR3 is TGTGCCAGCAGCTTAGGGGGCAGCAAATATGGGGAGACCCAGTACTTC. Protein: CASSLGGSKYGETQYF.

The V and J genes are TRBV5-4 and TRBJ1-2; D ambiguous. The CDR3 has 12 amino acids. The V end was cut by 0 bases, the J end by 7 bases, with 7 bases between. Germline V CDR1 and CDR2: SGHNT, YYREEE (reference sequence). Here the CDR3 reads CASSLVSGGYTF. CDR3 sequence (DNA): TGTGCCAGCAGCTTGGTTTCGGGTGGCTACACCTTC.

DNA for the CDR3: TGTGCCAGCAGTCCCACGGGAGCAAAAACCGGGGAGCTGTTTTTT. Translating it yields CASSPTGAKTGELFF. The chain combines TRBV28 with TRBJ2-2, with D maybe TRBD2 (6 bases). The CDR3 length is 15 residues. V was cut by 5 bases and J by 5 bases, with 15 bases left in between. Germline V gives CDR1 MDHEN, CDR2 SYDVKM.

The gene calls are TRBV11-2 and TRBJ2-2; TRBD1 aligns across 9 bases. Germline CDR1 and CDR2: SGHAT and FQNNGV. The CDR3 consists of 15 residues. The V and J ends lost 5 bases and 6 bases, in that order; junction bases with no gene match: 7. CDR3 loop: CASSPRTGASGELFF. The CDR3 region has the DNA TGTGCCAGCAGCCCCCGGACAGGGGCCTCCGGGGAGCTGTTTTTT. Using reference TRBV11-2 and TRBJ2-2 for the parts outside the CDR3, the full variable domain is EAGVAQSPRYKIIEKRQSVAFWCNPISGHATLYWYQQILGQGPKLLIQFQNNGVVDDSQLPKDRFSAERLKGVDSTLKIQPAKLEDSAVYLCASSPRTGASGELFFGEGSRLTVL.

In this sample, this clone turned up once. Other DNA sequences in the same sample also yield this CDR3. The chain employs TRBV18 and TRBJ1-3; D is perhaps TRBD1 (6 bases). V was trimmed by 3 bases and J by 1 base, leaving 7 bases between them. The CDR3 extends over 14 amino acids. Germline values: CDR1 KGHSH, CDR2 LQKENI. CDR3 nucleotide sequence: TGTGCCAGCTCACCCGGGACATCTGGAAACACCATATATTTT. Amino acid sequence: CASSPGTSGNTIYF.

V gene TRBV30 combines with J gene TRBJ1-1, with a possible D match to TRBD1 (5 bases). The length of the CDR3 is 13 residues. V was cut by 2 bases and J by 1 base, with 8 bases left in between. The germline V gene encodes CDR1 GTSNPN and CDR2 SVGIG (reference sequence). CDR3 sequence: CAWSLDRNTEAFF. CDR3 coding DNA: TGTGCCTGGAGTCTCGACAGGAACACTGAAGCTTTCTTT.

The CDR3 DNA sequence: TGTGCCAGCAGCCGGGGACAGGGGAACACTGAAGCTTTCTTT. This sequence encodes CASSRGQGNTEAFF. The chain links TRBV3-1 (or the pseudogene TRBV3-2) to TRBJ1-1; 9 nucleotides align to TRBD1. The CDR3 totals 14 residues. V gave up 4 bases and J gave up 1 base; unmatched junction bases: 1. The germline V gene has CDR1 LGHDT and CDR2 YNNKEL (reference sequence).

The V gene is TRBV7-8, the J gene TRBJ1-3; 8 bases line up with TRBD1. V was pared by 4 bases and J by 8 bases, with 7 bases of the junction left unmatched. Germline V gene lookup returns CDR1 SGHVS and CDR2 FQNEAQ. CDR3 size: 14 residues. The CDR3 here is CASSSAGGTDTIYF. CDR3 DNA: TGTGCCAGCAGCTCCGCAGGGGGCACGGACACCATATATTTT.

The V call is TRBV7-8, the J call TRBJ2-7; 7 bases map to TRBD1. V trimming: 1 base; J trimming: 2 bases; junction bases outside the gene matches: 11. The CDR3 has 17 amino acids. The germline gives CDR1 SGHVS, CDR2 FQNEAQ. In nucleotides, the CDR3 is TGTGCCAGCAGCTTAGTTGCGTGGGGGACAGAGCCCTACGAGCAGTACTTC. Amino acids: CASSLVAWGTEPYEQYF.

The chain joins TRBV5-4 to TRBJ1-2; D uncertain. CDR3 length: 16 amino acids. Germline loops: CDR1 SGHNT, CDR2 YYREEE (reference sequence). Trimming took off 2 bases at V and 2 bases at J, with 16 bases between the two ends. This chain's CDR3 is CASSFGGRPPNYGYTF. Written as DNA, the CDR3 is TGTGCCAGCAGCTTCGGTGGGAGGCCCCCCAACTATGGCTACACCTTC.

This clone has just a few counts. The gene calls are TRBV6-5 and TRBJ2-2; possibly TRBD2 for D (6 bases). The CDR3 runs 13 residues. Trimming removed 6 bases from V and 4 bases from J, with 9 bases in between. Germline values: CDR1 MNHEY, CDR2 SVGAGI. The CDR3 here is CASSPGGTGELFF. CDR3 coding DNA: TGTGCCAGCAGCCCCGGGGGCACCGGGGAGCTGTTTTTT.

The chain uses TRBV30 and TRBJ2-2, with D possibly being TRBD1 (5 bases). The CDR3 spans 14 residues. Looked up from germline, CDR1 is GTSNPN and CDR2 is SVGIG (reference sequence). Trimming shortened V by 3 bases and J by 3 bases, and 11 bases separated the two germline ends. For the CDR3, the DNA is TGTGCCTGGAGCAGGGCAGGGTACACCGGGGAGCTGTTTTTT. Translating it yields CAWSRAGYTGELFF. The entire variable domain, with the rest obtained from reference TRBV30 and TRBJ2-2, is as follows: SQTIHQWPATLVQPVGSPLSLECTVEGTSNPNLYWYRQAAGRGLQLLFYSVGIGQISSEVPQNLSASRPQDRQFILSSKKLLLSDSGFYLCAWSRAGYTGELFFGEGSRLTVL.

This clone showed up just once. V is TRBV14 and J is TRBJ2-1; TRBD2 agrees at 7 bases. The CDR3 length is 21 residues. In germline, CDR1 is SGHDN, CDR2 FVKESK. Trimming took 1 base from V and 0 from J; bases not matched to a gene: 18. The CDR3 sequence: CASSQVAVSGAFSSSYNEQFF. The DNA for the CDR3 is TGTGCCAGCAGCCAAGTAGCGGTAAGCGGGGCGTTTTCAAGCTCCTACAATGAGCAGTTCTTC.